Below are 8 T cell receptor beta chains sequenced from a single sample in a study of T cell responses to AZD1222 COVID-19 vaccine. The repertoire was sequenced with immunoSEQ multiplex PCR; TCRdb's copy has only in-frame clones and lacks some. Among 95,000 to 150,000 clones listed, about nine tenths were seen once. This material consisted of peripheral blood, taken on day 0 of AZD1222 vaccination. All receptors derive from an adult in good health.

V gene TRBV4-1 combines with J gene TRBJ2-1; the D call may be TRBD1 or TRBD2 (6 bases each). Germline V gives CDR1 MGHRA, CDR2 YSYEKL. This CDR3 is built from 15 residues. Trimming took off 2 bases at V and 8 bases at J, with 16 bases between the two ends. The CDR3, as DNA: TGCGCCAGCAGCCAATTCGGGGGCGAGGGCGATGAGCAGTTCTTC. It is translated as CASSQFGGEGDEQFF.

The chain links TRBV9 to TRBJ2-2; D is unresolved. Germline CDR1 SGDLS, CDR2 YYNGEE. CDR3 length: 14 residues. Trimming shortened V by 0 bases and J by 5 bases, and 8 bases separated the two germline ends. CDR3 sequence (DNA): TGTGCCAGCAGCGTAGGGCCAGCGACCGGGGAGCTGTTTTTT. As protein: CASSVGPATGELFF. The complete variable domain, with remaining parts taken from reference TRBV9 and TRBJ2-2, reads DSGVTQTPKHLITATGQRVTLRCSPRSGDLSVYWYQQSLDQGLQFLIQYYNGEERAKGNILERFSAQQFPDLHSELNLSSLELGDSALYFCASSVGPATGELFFGEGSRLTVL.

This sequence joins TRBV19 and TRBJ2-2; D ambiguous. CDR1 is LNHDA, CDR2 SQIVND, per germline (reference sequence). This CDR3 spans 14 amino acids. V was trimmed by 3 bases and J by 4 bases, leaving 9 bases between them. The CDR3 protein is CASSIRGSTGELFF. The CDR3 DNA sequence: TGTGCCAGTAGTATCCGTGGATCCACCGGGGAGCTGTTTTTT.

J is TRBJ1-2 and V is TRBV12-3 or TRBV12-4; TRBD1 matches at 7 bases. This CDR3 is built from 13 residues. The V and J ends lost 3 bases and 6 bases, in that order; junction bases with no gene match: 4. CDR3 protein: CASSFTTGNGYTF. The CDR3 region has the DNA TGTGCCAGCAGTTTCACGACAGGGAATGGCTACACCTTC.

V usage is TRBV18 and J usage is TRBJ2-6; no definite D call. CDR3 size: 14 residues. CDR1 and CDR2 (germline): KGHSH, LQKENI. With 3 bases removed from V and 0 bases from J, the gap between germline ends came to 3 bases. The DNA of the CDR3 is TGTGCCAGCTCACCTACCTCTGGGGCCAACGTCCTGACTTTC. Residues: CASSPTSGANVLTF.

The CDR3 loop is CASSQVGERGPLDTQYF. CDR3 DNA sequence: TGTGCCAGCAGCCAAGTGGGCGAGCGGGGGCCTCTCGATACGCAGTATTTT. The chain links TRBV3-1 (or the pseudogene TRBV3-2) to TRBJ2-3; 8 bases map to TRBD2. CDR1 is LGHDT and CDR2 is YNNKEL in the germline V gene (reference sequence). The CDR3 runs 17 residues. The trim removed 1 base at V and 6 bases at J, leaving 12 bases unmatched.

Written as DNA, the CDR3 is TGTGCCAGCAGTCAGAGCAGTGGAGGGGAGACCCAGTACTTC. Its protein product is CASSQSSGGETQYF. The rearrangement uses TRBV6-5 and TRBJ2-5, with D possibly being TRBD2 (6 bases). Trimming stripped 5 bases from V and 5 bases from J, with 15 bases between. The CDR3 spans 14 residues. Per germline, CDR1 MNHEY and CDR2 SVGAGI.

This clone was detected once. The chain uses TRBV9 and TRBJ2-3; no definite D call. Trimming removed 0 bases from V and 5 bases from J, with 7 bases in between. CDR1 and CDR2 (germline): SGDLS, YYNGEE. This CDR3 has 13 residues. CDR3 protein: CASSVGMGDTQYF. In DNA form, the CDR3 reads TGTGCCAGCAGCGTAGGAATGGGAGATACGCAGTATTTT.